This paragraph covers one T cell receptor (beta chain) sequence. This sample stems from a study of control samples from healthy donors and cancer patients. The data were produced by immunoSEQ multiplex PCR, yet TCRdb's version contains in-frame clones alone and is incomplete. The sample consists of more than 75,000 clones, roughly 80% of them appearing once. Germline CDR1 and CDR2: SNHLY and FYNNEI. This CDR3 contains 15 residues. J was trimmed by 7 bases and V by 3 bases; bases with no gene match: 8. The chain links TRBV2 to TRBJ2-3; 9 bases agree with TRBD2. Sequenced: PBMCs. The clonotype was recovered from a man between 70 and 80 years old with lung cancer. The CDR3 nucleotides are TGTGCCAGCAGTGATGGCGGGGGGGCCTTTTATACGCAGTATTTT. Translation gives CASSDGGGAFYTQYF.